The following is a T cell receptor (beta chain) sequence with its context. Its target is unknown. cDNA reverse transcribed from extracted RNA served as the sequencing template. Generated by immunoSEQ multiplex PCR, the TCRdb table keeps only in-frame clones and is missing some. The sample has about 180,000 clones, 67% seen once. The germline V gene encodes CDR1 LNHDA and CDR2 SQIVND (reference sequence). V was clipped by 3 bases and J by 0 bases, with 10 bases between them. CDR3 size: 15 residues. The record originates from a study of CD8+ T cells in alopecia areata. Findings and limits, study-wide: More clonal than normal scalp was lesional scalp, particularly alopecia totalis/universalis.

Cell sorting on a FACSAria was used to separate CD4+ and CD8+ T cells from the PBMCs. The material sequenced was CD8+ T cells sorted from blood, taken at week 0. The sequence came from a human donor with alopecia areata. The chain links TRBV19 to TRBJ2-3, with D perhaps being TRBD1 or TRBD2 (5 bases each). CDR3 bases: TGTGCCAGTAGTATGGTCCGGGGCAGCACAGATACGCAGTATTTT. This translates into CASSMVRGSTDTQYF.